This T cell receptor (beta chain) is drawn from a study of T cell changes during pregnancy in multiple sclerosis. The CDR3 has 13 amino acids. Looked up from germline, CDR1 is MGHRA and CDR2 is YSYEKL. A note on this clone: At one of its ends the junction is not consistent with the germline gene, which may arise from a read error.

Assay: immunoSEQ multiplex PCR; the TCRdb copy retains only in-frame clones and omits some. The top ten clones hold more than 0.85% of a sample with around 80,000 clones, about 94% of them seen once. The origin of this receptor is a female donor in good health, enrolled as a control in a pregnancy study. The chain recombines TRBV4-1 with TRBJ2-1, with 8 bases that match TRBD2. The material sequenced was peripheral blood, taken in the second trimester of pregnancy. CDR3 protein: CASSPYGLAGRVF. CDR3 nucleotide sequence: TGCGCCAGCAGCCCCTATGGACTAGCAGGCCGGGTCTTC.